The text below deals with one TCR beta chain. Its antigen is as yet unknown. The data were obtained in a study of T cell responses to AZD1222 COVID-19 vaccine. Whole-study results and caveats: Two AZD1222 doses significantly raised spike-specific TCR breadth and depth over controls. Variant regions that are unmutated are reportedly the target of nearly half of spike-specific TCRs.

Profiled with immunoSEQ multiplex PCR; TCRdb holds only in-frame clones, not every one. The repertoire includes about 150,000 clones, 75% to 90% of them detected once, and 2.6% sits in the top ten. This CDR3 has 15 residues. V was clipped by 6 bases and J by 0 bases; unmatched bases: 3. The germline V gene has CDR1 MNHEY and CDR2 SVGAGI. V and J are TRBV6-5 and TRBJ2-2; 8 nucleotides align to TRBD1. Source: peripheral blood, taken on day 0 of AZD1222 vaccination. The source of this sequence is an adult in good health. CDR3 loop: CASSIQGANTGELFF. In DNA, the CDR3 is TGTGCCAGCAGCATACAGGGGGCGAACACCGGGGAGCTGTTTTTT.